Listed here are 23 T cell receptor beta chains from one sample, sequenced in a study of blood T cell repertoires in COVID-19. Profiling relied on immunoSEQ multiplex PCR, and the TCRdb table lists in-frame clones only, not all of them. The sample contains over 350,000 clones, approximately 88% of which appear only once. The sequenced material came from PBMCs or T cells enriched from blood (not recorded which). The receptors come from a woman in her 30s with acute COVID-19.

CDR3 sequence: CASSLSRRTGGFTNEKLFF. CDR3 in DNA: TGTGCCAGCAGTTTAAGTAGGCGGACAGGGGGCTTTACTAATGAAAAACTGTTTTTT. V usage is TRBV27 and J usage is TRBJ1-4; 11 nucleotides match TRBD1. The CDR3 is 19 amino acids. Unmatched junction bases numbered 10, after V lost 2 bases and J lost 2 bases. Germline assignment: CDR1 MNHEY and CDR2 SMNVEV (reference sequence).

The chain is built from TRBV14 and TRBJ1-1; 7 bases align to TRBD1. The J segment lost 3 bases and the V segment lost 5 bases, leaving 3 bases of the junction unmatched. CDR1 and CDR2 (germline): SGHDN, FVKESK. This CDR3 comprises 13 residues. CDR3 loop: CASSTQGYTEAFF. The DNA of the CDR3 is TGTGCCAGCAGCACACAGGGGTACACTGAAGCTTTCTTT. The entire variable domain, with the rest obtained from reference TRBV14 and TRBJ1-1, is as follows: EAGVTQFPSHSVIEKGQTVTLRCDPISGHDNLYWYRRVMGKEIKFLLHFVKESKQDESGMPNNRFLAERTGGTYSTLKVQPAELEDSGVYFCASSTQGYTEAFFGQGTRLTVV.

This clone was detected once. The chain joins TRBV5-6 to TRBJ2-5; 10 bases line up with TRBD2. The J segment lost 2 bases and the V segment lost 1 base, leaving 8 bases of the junction unmatched. The length of the CDR3 is 17 residues. Germline lookup yields CDR1 SGHDT and CDR2 YYEEEE. CDR3: CASSLFWASGGQETQYF. The DNA of the CDR3 is TGTGCCAGCAGCTTGTTTTGGGCTAGCGGGGGACAAGAGACCCAGTACTTC.

The CDR3 here is CASSLDRGRFYGYTF. The CDR3 DNA sequence: TGTGCCAGCAGCTTAGACAGGGGGCGCTTCTATGGCTACACCTTC. The V call is TRBV7-2, the J call TRBJ1-2, with TRBD1 matching over 9 bases. The CDR3 has 15 amino acids. CDR1 and CDR2 (germline): SGHTA, FQGNSA. Trimming took 1 base from V and 4 from J; bases not matched to a gene: 4.

This clone has just a few counts. The rearrangement links TRBV6-2 or TRBV6-3 to TRBJ2-3, with 7 bases aligning to TRBD2. The germline CDR1 and CDR2 sequences are MNHEY and SVGEGT. The CDR3 loop spans 14 amino acids. The ends lost 5 bases at V and 6 bases at J; junction bases unmatched: 8. The CDR3 coding sequence is TGTGCCAGCAGTCGCCTGGGACTACTCGATACGCAGTATTTT. Its protein product is CASSRLGLLDTQYF.

DNA for the CDR3: TGTGCCACCAGTGATTTAAACCAGGGACGGGGGAATGAGCAGTTCTTC. Amino acids: CATSDLNQGRGNEQFF. The J gene is TRBJ2-1, the V gene TRBV24-1, with D perhaps matching TRBD2 (6 bases). V was pared by 1 base and J by 7 bases, with 16 bases between. Germline V gene sequence: CDR1 KGHDR, CDR2 SFDVKD. The CDR3 loop spans 16 amino acids.

The rearrangement links TRBV29-1 to TRBJ2-2, with 9 bases matching TRBD1. The CDR3 contains 13 residues. V trimming: 7 bases; J trimming: 0 bases; junction bases outside the gene matches: 0. Germline CDR1 and CDR2: SQVTM and ANQGSEA. The CDR3 protein is CSGDRANTGELFF. The CDR3 region has the DNA TGCAGCGGGGACAGGGCGAACACCGGGGAGCTGTTTTTT.

V usage is TRBV7-9 and J usage is TRBJ1-6, with TRBD1 identical over 7 bases. In germline, CDR1 is SEHNR, CDR2 FQNEAQ (reference sequence). The CDR3 covers 15 residues. The V gene end was trimmed by 5 bases and the J gene end by 5 bases; junction bases not matched to a gene: 6. For the CDR3, the DNA is TGTGCCAGCAGCCACGACAGGGTACATAATTCACCCCTCCACTTT. It yields the protein CASSHDRVHNSPLHF.

As DNA, the CDR3 is TGTGCCAGCAGTTTACAGCAGGGGCCCTACGAGCAGTACTTC. Encoded protein: CASSLQQGPYEQYF. The gene calls are TRBV27 and TRBJ2-7, with a possible D match to TRBD1 (6 bases). Per germline, CDR1 MNHEY and CDR2 SMNVEV (reference sequence). V lost 2 bases and J lost 2, with 10 bases in between. The CDR3 is 14 amino acids.

V usage is TRBV30 and J usage is TRBJ1-2; 9 bases match TRBD1. V was pared by 4 bases and J by 6 bases, with 6 bases of the junction left unmatched. The CDR3 is 13 residues long. Germline loops: CDR1 GTSNPN, CDR2 SVGIG (reference sequence). CDR3 DNA sequence: TGTGCCTGGACTCTAACAGGGGGCCATGGCTACACCTTC. Protein: CAWTLTGGHGYTF.

V is TRBV2 and J is TRBJ1-2; D is undetermined. The V end lost 7 bases, the J end lost 0 bases, and 9 bases lay between the germline ends. This CDR3 spans 13 amino acids. Germline CDR1 reads SNHLY; CDR2 reads FYNNEI. Here the CDR3 DNA reads TGTGCCAGCAAAGAGAGAGCTAACTATGGCTACACCTTC. This codes for CASKERANYGYTF.

In DNA form, the CDR3 reads TGTGCCAGTAGTACCCTGGGACAGAAAAAAGGGTACGGCTACACCTTC. This gives the protein CASSTLGQKKGYGYTF. The V and J genes are TRBV19 and TRBJ1-2; TRBD1 matches at 7 bases. Germline CDR1 reads LNHDA; CDR2 reads SQIVND (reference sequence). The CDR3 contains 16 residues. The J segment lost 8 bases and the V segment lost 4 bases, leaving 16 bases of the junction unmatched.

This clone appeared once. The rearrangement uses TRBV4-1 and TRBJ1-1, with a possible D match to TRBD1 (5 bases). CDR1 is MGHRA, CDR2 YSYEKL, per germline. V was clipped by 0 bases and J by 6 bases, with 14 bases between them. There are 15 residues in the CDR3. DNA of the CDR3: TGCGCCAGCAGCCAAGAAACAAGCAGGGTGGCTGAAGCTTTCTTT. Translated, it gives CASSQETSRVAEAFF.

The chain couples TRBV24-1 to TRBJ2-2; 11 bases match TRBD1. V was clipped by 9 bases and J by 4 bases; unmatched bases: 3. From germline, CDR1 is KGHDR and CDR2 SFDVKD. This CDR3 contains 14 residues. CDR3 loop: CATLGTGGTGELFF. In DNA, the CDR3 is TGTGCCACCTTGGGGACAGGGGGCACCGGGGAGCTGTTTTTT.

As DNA, the CDR3 is TGTGCCAGCAGCCCCCCGACAGGATGGCGCACTGAAGCTTTCTTT. This codes for CASSPPTGWRTEAFF. The chain is built from TRBV3-1 (or the pseudogene TRBV3-2) and TRBJ1-1; D perhaps matches TRBD1 (6 bases). The V end was cut by 4 bases, the J end by 4 bases, with 16 bases between. This CDR3 region has 15 residues. CDR1 is LGHDT and CDR2 is YNNKEL in the germline V gene (reference sequence).

This sequence joins TRBV11-3 and TRBJ2-1; a possible D gene is TRBD1 (6 bases). Germline assignment: CDR1 SGHNT and CDR2 YENEEA. This CDR3 has 12 amino acids. Between the trimmed V and J ends, which lost 5 bases and 10 bases, there was a span of 12 bases. The CDR3 region is CASSRGTPEQFF. Written as DNA, the CDR3 is TGTGCCAGCAGCAGGGGGACACCAGAGCAGTTCTTC.

The rearrangement uses TRBV30 and TRBJ1-3; unclear D gene. CDR3 size: 15 residues. The V gene's germline CDR1 is GTSNPN and CDR2 SVGIG (reference sequence). V lost 2 bases and J lost 0, with 11 bases in between. In DNA, the CDR3 is TGTGCCTGGAGTTGGACGGGGTTCTCTGGAAACACCATATATTTT. Its protein is CAWSWTGFSGNTIYF.

J is TRBJ2-2 and V is TRBV7-3; D may be TRBD1 (6 bases). CDR1 and CDR2 from the germline V gene are SGHTA and FQGTGA. The CDR3 has 15 residues. Trimming cost V 4 bases and J 6 bases, with 15 bases left between them. This CDR3 reads CASSSKQGRAGELFF. CDR3 DNA sequence: TGTGCCAGCAGCTCGAAGCAGGGGCGGGCCGGGGAGCTGTTTTTT.

V is TRBV2 and J is TRBJ1-2; no definite D call. Trimming removed 1 base from V and 4 bases from J, with 4 bases in between. Per the germline V gene, CDR1 is SNHLY and CDR2 is FYNNEI. The CDR3 has 12 amino acids. CDR3 sequence: CASSEDSYGYTF. CDR3 nucleotides: TGTGCCAGCAGTGAAGACAGCTATGGCTACACCTTC.

This clone was counted once. This chain uses TRBV6-4 with TRBJ1-2, with TRBD1 matching over 7 bases. V trimming: 6 bases; J trimming: 0 bases; junction bases outside the gene matches: 4. The CDR3 contains 14 residues. Germline lookup yields CDR1 MRHNA and CDR2 SNTAGT. CDR3 region: CASSTGAANYGYTF. CDR3 DNA: TGTGCCAGCAGCACAGGGGCAGCTAACTATGGCTACACCTTC.

The chain carries TRBV3-1 (or the pseudogene TRBV3-2) and TRBJ2-7, with D uncertain. From germline, CDR1 is LGHDT and CDR2 YNNKEL (reference sequence). The CDR3 sequence is 13 residues long. V lost 1 base, J lost 3 bases, and 7 bases lay in between. DNA for the CDR3: TGTGCCAGCAGCCAAGGGCACCTCTACGAGCAGTACTTC. It translates to CASSQGHLYEQYF.

The chain is built from TRBV6-5 and TRBJ1-2; tentative D call: TRBD1 (6 bases). The CDR3 has 16 amino acids. V was clipped by 4 bases and J by 8 bases, with 23 bases between them. The germline V gene has CDR1 MNHEY and CDR2 SVGAGI. The CDR3 region has the DNA TGTGCCAGCAGTTCGACAGGTCTGATAACTGTTCTCGGCTACACCTTC. Amino acid sequence: CASSSTGLITVLGYTF.

This clone was counted only a few times. V usage is TRBV10-3 and J usage is TRBJ1-2, with D unclear. Germline CDR1 ENHRY, CDR2 SYGVKD. The CDR3 contains 14 residues. V lost 5 bases and J 2 bases, leaving 12 bases between the germline ends. The CDR3 loop reads CAISPADKNYGYTF. DNA for the CDR3: TGTGCCATCAGTCCAGCCGACAAGAACTATGGCTACACCTTC.